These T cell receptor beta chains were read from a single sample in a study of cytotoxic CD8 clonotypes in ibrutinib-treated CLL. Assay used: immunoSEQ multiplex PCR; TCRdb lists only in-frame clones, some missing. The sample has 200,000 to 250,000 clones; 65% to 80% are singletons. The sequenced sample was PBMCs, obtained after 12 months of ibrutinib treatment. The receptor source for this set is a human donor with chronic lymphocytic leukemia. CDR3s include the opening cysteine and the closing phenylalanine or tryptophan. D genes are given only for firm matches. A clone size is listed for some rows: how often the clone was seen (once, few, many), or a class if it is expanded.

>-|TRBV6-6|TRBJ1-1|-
CASSARGTNTEAFF
TGTGCCAGCAGTGCCAGGGGTACGAACACTGAAGCTTTCTTT
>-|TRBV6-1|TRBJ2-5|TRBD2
CASSPQNGGVETQYF
TGTGCCAGCAGCCCGCAGAACGGGGGGGTGGAGACCCAGTACTTC
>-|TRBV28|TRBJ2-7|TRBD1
CASSTGTGVPYEQYF
TGTGCCAGCAGTACCGGGACAGGGGTACCATACGAGCAGTACTTC
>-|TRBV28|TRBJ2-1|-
CASSWVRAANEQFF
TGTGCCAGCAGTTGGGTCCGGGCGGCCAATGAGCAGTTCTTC
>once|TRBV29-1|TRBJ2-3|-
CSVGRESGTDTQYF
TGCAGCGTTGGCAGGGAAAGCGGCACAGATACGCAGTATTTT
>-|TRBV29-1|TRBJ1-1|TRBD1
CSSQRQGGNTEAFF
TGCAGCTCACAGAGGCAGGGGGGGAACACTGAAGCTTTCTTT
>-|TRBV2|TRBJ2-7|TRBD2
CASSGGRGYEQYF
TGTGCCAGCAGTGGGGGGAGGGGCTACGAGCAGTACTTC
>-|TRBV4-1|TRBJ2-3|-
CASSQGPDTQYF
TGCGCCAGCAGCCAAGGACCAGATACGCAGTATTTT
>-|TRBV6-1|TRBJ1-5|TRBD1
CASSRDRIRSQHF
TGTGCCAGCAGTCGGGACAGAATCAGGTCCCAGCATTTT
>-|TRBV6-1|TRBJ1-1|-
CASRVDSMNTEAFF
TGTGCCAGCCGAGTAGACAGTATGAACACTGAAGCTTTCTTT
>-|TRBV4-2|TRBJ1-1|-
CTSSLESRGTEAFF
TGTACCAGCAGCCTCGAAAGTCGGGGCACTGAAGCTTTCTTT
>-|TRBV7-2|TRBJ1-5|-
CASSQRVHQPQHF
TGTGCCAGCAGCCAGAGGGTACATCAGCCCCAGCATTTT
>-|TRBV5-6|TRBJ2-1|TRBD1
CASSLRDRGPNEQFF
TGTGCCAGCAGCCTCCGGGACAGGGGTCCCAATGAGCAGTTCTTC
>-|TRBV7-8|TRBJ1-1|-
CASSLDLNTEAFF
TGTGCCAGCAGCTTGGACCTGAACACTGAAGCTTTCTTT
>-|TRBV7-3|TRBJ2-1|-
CASSPNSGSYNEQFF
TGTGCCAGCAGCCCAAACAGCGGATCTTACAATGAGCAGTTCTTC
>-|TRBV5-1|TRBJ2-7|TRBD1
CASSFLDRVLDEQYF
TGCGCCAGCAGCTTTTTAGACAGGGTTCTCGACGAGCAGTACTTC
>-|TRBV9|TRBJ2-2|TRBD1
CASSRDSPHPELFF
TGTGCCAGCAGCAGGGACAGTCCCCACCCGGAGCTGTTTTTT
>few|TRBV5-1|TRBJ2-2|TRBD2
CASSLSLGGEDTGELFF
TGCGCCAGCAGCCTTTCATTGGGAGGGGAGGACACCGGGGAGCTGTTTTTT
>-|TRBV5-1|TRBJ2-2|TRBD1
CASSFYPGQGNTGELFF
TGCGCCAGCAGCTTCTATCCGGGACAGGGGAACACCGGGGAGCTGTTTTTT
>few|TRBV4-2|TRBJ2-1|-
CASSPGGTSNEQFF
TGTGCCAGCAGCCCCGGGGGAACCAGCAATGAGCAGTTCTTC
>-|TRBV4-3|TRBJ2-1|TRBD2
CASSHGTSGVSYNEQFF
TGCGCCAGCAGCCATGGGACTAGCGGGGTTTCCTACAATGAGCAGTTCTTC
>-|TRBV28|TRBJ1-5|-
CASSLWVGGADQPQHF
TGTGCCAGCAGTTTATGGGTGGGGGGGGCTGATCAGCCCCAGCATTTT
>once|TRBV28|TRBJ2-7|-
CASSPREGFYEQYF
TGTGCCAGCAGCCCTAGAGAAGGGTTCTACGAGCAGTACTTC
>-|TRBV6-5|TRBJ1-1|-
CASSYSKLRGNTEAFF
TGTGCCAGCAGTTACTCGAAATTACGGGGGAACACTGAAGCTTTCTTT
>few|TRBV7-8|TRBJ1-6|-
CASRNTEVSPLHF
TGTGCCAGCAGAAATACCGAGGTATCACCCCTCCACTTT
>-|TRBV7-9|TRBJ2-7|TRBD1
CASSRWTGGEQYF
TGTGCCAGCAGCCGCTGGACAGGGGGCGAGCAGTACTTC
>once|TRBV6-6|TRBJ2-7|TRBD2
CASSIRTSGRTLTSYF
TGTGCCAGCAGCATCCGGACTAGCGGGAGGACCCTCACTTCTTACTTC
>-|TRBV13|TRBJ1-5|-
CASSLFGVGGYSNQPQHF
TGTGCCAGCAGCTTATTCGGGGTCGGGGGCTATAGCAATCAGCCCCAGCATTTT
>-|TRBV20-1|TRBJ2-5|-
CSAQGQETQYF
TGCAGTGCCCAGGGGCAAGAGACCCAGTACTTC
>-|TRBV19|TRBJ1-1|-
CASKVGGQANTEAFF
TGTGCCAGTAAGGTAGGCGGGCAGGCGAACACTGAAGCTTTCTTT
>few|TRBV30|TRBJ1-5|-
CAWSDLSWPQHF
TGTGCCTGGAGTGATCTGAGTTGGCCCCAGCATTTT
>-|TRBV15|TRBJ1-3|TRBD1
CATSDRGSGNTIYF
TGTGCCACCTCCGACAGGGGCTCTGGAAACACCATATATTTT
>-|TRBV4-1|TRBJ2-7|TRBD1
CASSTGTASYEQYF
TGCGCCAGCAGCACCGGGACAGCTTCCTACGAGCAGTACTTC
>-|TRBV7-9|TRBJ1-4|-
CASSLQGQLNEKLFF
TGTGCCAGCAGCTTACAAGGACAGCTAAATGAAAAACTGTTTTTT
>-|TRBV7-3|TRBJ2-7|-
CASSLGPLSSYEQYF
TGTGCCAGCAGCTTAGGTCCTCTTAGCTCCTACGAGCAGTACTTC
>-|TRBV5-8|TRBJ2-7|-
CASSTDYSYEQYF
TGTGCCAGCAGCACCGACTACTCCTACGAGCAGTACTTC
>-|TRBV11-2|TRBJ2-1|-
CASSVGLQGEQFF
TGTGCCAGCAGCGTGGGACTCCAAGGTGAGCAGTTCTTC
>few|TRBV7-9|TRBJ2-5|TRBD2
CASGDYRETQYF
TGTGCCAGCGGGGACTACCGAGAGACCCAGTACTTC
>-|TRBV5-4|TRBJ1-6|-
CASSPGGLNSPLHF
TGTGCCAGCAGCCCAGGCGGGTTAAATTCACCCCTCCACTTT
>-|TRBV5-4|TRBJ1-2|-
CASSLDRVDGYTF
TGTGCCAGCAGCTTGGACAGGGTAGATGGCTACACCTTC
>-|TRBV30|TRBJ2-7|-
CAWSVGGAVYEQYF
TGTGCCTGGAGTGTTGGGGGAGCTGTCTACGAGCAGTACTTC
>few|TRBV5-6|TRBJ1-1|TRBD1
CASSFPGGGNTEAFF
TGTGCCAGCAGCTTCCCAGGGGGAGGGAACACTGAAGCTTTCTTT
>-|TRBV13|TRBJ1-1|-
CASRDEGGTEAFF
TGTGCCAGCAGGGACGAGGGTGGAACTGAAGCTTTCTTT